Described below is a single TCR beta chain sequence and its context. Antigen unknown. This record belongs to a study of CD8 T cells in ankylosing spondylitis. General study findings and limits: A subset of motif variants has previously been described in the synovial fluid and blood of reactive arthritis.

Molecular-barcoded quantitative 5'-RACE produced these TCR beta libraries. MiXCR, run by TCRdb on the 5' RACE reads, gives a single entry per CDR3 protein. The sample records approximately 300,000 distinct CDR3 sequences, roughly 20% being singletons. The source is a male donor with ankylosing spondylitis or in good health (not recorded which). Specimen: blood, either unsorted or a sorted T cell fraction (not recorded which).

The DNA for the CDR3 is TGTGCCAGCAGCCGTCAGGATGAAAAACTGTTTTTT. This translates into CASSRQDEKLFF. The V gene is TRBV5-4, the J gene TRBJ1-4; D is unclear. Germline V gives CDR1 SGHNT, CDR2 YYREEE (reference sequence). Trimming cost V 4 bases and J 6 bases, with 7 bases left between them. The CDR3 totals 12 residues.